This record covers a single T cell receptor (beta chain). This clonotype appeared once. What this receptor recognizes is not known. No qualities accompany the bases; no much larger clone lies one base away. From the germline V gene (reference sequence), CDR1 is DFQATT and CDR2 is SNEGSKA. Unmatched junction bases come to 10, with V trimmed by 6 bases and J by 9 bases. Its CDR3 holds 14 amino acids, cysteine through phenylalanine. Kept here is only the CDR3 DNA, which spans 42 bases and is read in frame from base 1. Receptor amplification or capture employed 5' RACE. TCRdb lists the instrument as Illumina HiSeq 2500. A second PCR of roughly 7 to 11 cycles was performed with a sample-barcoded 5' primer and a J-beta primer mix. A unique molecular identifier was introduced onto each TCR beta cDNA molecule by a template-switch 5' adaptor carrying 12 random nucleotides. Each sample yielded at least 2.5 million CDR3-containing paired-end reads. First-strand cDNA synthesis was performed from all RNA using the Mint cDNA synthesis kit, with priming by a TRBC-specific oligonucleotide. After uracil-DNA glycosylase treatment, a first 18-cycle PCR used universal primers M1SS and BC2_uni_R on all cDNA. The original pipeline was this. Each sample was normalized by randomly selecting 1 million high-quality reads, each carrying a distinct molecular identifier. Instead of being binned into consensus sequences, reads that shared molecular identifiers were thrown out. MiTCR, run with a Q25 quality threshold and the strictest error-elimination algorithm, handled CDR3 identification, clonotype clustering and error correction. A nonparametric unseen species model with Euler transformation was used to estimate lower-bound total TCR beta diversity. The public reads were run again by TCRdb, first through fastp at Q25 and then through MiXCR, and only productive beta chains were kept. Every distinct CDR3 protein forms one entry, paired with its most common genes and DNA. None of the V and J calls come from the authors' own analysis; TCRdb made them. Counted in this sample were roughly 1.5 million distinct CDR3 sequences; about 42% of them appeared once. The ten biggest clones cover under 5% of the sample.

The donors were roughly 39 Caucasian individuals from Russia, aged roughly 6 to 100 years, who were systemically healthy. Each donor gave about 10 milliliters of peripheral blood, drawn into EDTA-treated Vacutainer tubes. Ficoll-Paque density-gradient centrifugation was used to isolate PBMCs, with at least 6 million obtained per sample. Trizol reagent was used to extract total RNA from the PBMCs, yielding at least 5 micrograms per sample. The percentages of naive CD45RAhigh/CD27high T cells were determined by flow cytometry on a PBMC aliquot from every donor. The sample originates from a study of blood T cells in healthy people across ages (dated by TCRdb to about 2015). Looking at the study overall: In model experiments, template switching captured about one uniquely barcoded TCR beta cDNA molecule for every two T cells. Using the same blood draw, the study looked at two additional independent replicas of 1 million unique cDNA reads for two donors, one aged 18 to 30 and the other aged 80 or older. Donors were grouped into four age groups: young (average roughly 15 years), middle-aged (about 40), aged (approximately 67) and long-lived (about 89). Age-related changes in TCR beta repertoire diversity were measured in the study by deep sequencing normalized with unique cDNA molecular identifiers. Donors of different ages were randomly distributed across sequencing lanes to avoid experimental bias.

What the research found in general, with its limitations: Estimates of total diversity based on one million sequenced T cells were considered lower bounds and underestimates. As age increased, observed TCR beta diversity per million T cells dropped in a roughly linear way, and a significant reduction was already evident by age 40. There was a strong correlation between observed TCR beta diversity and the percentage of naive T cells measured by flow cytometry. Since profiling was done on bulk unsorted PBMCs, naive and antigen-experienced compartments could not be conclusively compared. Compared with the aged group, the long-lived group had more naive CD4+ T cells, fewer expanded clones and increased TCR diversity, a pattern suggesting age selection. Because donor CMV infection status was unknown, age-related changes in expanded clonotypes were potentially confounded.

The V gene is TRBV20-1 and the J gene is TRBJ2-5, and 13 junctional nucleotides match TRBD2. The clonotype comes from a woman aged 18-30 years in good health. The specimen was blood. The CDR3 protein is CSAYGTSGIRAQYF. The base sequence is TGCAGTGCATACGGGACTAGCGGGATCCGGGCCCAGTACTTC.